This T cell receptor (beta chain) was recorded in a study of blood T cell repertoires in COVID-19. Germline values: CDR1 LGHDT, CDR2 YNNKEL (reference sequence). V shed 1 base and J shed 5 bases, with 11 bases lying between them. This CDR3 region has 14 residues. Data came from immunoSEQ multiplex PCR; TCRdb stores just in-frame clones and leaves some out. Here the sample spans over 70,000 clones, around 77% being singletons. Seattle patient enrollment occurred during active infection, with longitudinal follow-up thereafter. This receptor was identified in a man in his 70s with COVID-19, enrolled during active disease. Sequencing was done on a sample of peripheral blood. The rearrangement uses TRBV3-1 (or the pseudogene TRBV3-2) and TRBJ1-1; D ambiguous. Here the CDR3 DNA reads TGTGCCAGCAGCCAAGGGTCGGGGTGGACTGAAGCTTTCTTT. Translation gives CASSQGSGWTEAFF.